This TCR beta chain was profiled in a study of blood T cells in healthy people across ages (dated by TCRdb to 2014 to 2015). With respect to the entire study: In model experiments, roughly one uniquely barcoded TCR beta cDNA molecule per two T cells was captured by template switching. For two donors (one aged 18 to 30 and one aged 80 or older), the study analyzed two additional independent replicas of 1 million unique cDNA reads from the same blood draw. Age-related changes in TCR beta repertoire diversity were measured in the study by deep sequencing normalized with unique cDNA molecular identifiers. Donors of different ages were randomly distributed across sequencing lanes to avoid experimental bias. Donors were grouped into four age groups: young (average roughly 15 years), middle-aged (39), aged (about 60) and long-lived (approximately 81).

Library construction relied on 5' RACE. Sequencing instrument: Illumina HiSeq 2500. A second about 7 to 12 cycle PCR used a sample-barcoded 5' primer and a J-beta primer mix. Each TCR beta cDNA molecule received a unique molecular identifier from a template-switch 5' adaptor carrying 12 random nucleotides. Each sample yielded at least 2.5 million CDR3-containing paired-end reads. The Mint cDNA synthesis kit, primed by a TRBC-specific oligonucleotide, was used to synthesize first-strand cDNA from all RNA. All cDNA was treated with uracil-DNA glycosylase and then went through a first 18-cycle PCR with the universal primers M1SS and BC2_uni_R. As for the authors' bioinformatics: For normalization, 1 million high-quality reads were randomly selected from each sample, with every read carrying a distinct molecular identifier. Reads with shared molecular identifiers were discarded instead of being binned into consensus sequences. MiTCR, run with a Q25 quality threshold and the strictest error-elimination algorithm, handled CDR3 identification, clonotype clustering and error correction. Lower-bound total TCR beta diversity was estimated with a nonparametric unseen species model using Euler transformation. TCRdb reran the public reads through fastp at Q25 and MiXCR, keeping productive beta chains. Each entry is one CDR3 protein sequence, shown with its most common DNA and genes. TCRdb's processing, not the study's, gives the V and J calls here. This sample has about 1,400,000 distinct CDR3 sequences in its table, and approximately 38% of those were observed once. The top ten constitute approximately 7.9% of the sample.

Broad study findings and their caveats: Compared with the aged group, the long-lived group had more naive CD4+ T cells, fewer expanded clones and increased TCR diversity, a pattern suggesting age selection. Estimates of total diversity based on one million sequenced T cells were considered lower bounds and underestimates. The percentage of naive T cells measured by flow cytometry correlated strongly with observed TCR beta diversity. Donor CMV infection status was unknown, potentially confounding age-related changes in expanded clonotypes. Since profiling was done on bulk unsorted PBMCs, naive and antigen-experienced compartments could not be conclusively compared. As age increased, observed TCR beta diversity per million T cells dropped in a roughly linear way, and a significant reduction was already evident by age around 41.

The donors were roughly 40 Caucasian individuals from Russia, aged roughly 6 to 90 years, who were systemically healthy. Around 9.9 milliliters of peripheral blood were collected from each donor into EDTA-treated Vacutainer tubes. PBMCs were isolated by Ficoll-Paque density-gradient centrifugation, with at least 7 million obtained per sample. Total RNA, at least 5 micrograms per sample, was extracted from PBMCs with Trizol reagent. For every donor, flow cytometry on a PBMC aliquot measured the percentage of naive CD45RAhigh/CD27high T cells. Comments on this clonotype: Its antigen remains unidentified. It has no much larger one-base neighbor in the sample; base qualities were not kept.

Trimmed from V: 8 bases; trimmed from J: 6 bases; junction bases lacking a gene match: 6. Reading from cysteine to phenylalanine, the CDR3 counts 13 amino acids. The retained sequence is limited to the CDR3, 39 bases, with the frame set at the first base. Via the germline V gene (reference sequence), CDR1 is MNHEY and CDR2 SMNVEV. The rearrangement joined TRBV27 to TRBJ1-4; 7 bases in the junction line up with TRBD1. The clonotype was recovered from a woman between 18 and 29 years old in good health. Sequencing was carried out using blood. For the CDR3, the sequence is CASSPGGYEKLFF. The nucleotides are TGTGCCAGCTCCCCAGGGGGGTATGAAAAACTGTTTTTT.